The source of this T cell receptor beta chain is a study of T cells in localized non-small cell lung cancer. Points from the study as a whole: Among the top 100 tumor clones, a median about 52 appeared in adjacent lung.

Using immunoSEQ multiplex PCR, the repertoire was profiled, and TCRdb retains in-frame clones only, with some absent. This sample carries fewer than 20,000 clones, approximately 84% of them seen once, and the ten largest clones take about 24%. Regarding this clone: Antigen unknown.

This CDR3 is 13 amino acids long. V dropped 4 bases and J dropped 10 bases, with 11 bases sitting between them. From germline, CDR1 is LNHDA and CDR2 SQIVND (reference sequence). The source is a male donor aged 60 or over with stage I lung adenocarcinoma. This chain joins TRBV19 and TRBJ1-6; D is possibly TRBD1 (6 bases). The material was peripheral blood, obtained before any cancer treatment. The CDR3 reads CASSTIRGSPLHF. The CDR3, as DNA: TGTGCCAGTAGTACCATCAGGGGATCACCCCTCCACTTT.